Shown below are 2 T cell receptor beta chains from a single sample sequenced in a study of identical twins. TCRdb re-called the 5' RACE reads through MiXCR, storing one row per CDR3 protein. The sample consists of 200,000 to 250,000 distinct CDR3 sequences, 6.5% to 8% of them appearing once. This sample was shared with a second study, whose subject was T cells expressing NK-cell markers.

The sequencing input was CD8+ T cells sorted from blood. The source of these receptors is a woman younger than 35 in good health.

The table lists this clonotype with a few counts. This chain uses TRBV4-3 with TRBJ2-3; no reliable D call. V was trimmed by 0 bases and J by 2 bases, leaving 15 bases between them. The CDR3 is 17 residues long. In germline, CDR1 is LGHNA, CDR2 YSLEER. The CDR3 nucleotides read TGCGCCAGCAGCCAAGAAACCCTACTGGATAACACAGATACGCAGTATTTT. This encodes CASSQETLLDNTDTQYF.

This clonotype has only a few counts. The V gene is TRBV12-3 or TRBV12-4, the J gene TRBJ1-2, with no clear D. This CDR3 has 17 residues. Trimming pared 4 bases from V and 10 bases from J, leaving 28 bases between. The CDR3 DNA reads as TGTGCCAGCAGTTCCTTGCCCCCCACAAGGACCCACGCGGACTACACCTTC. Its translation: CASSSLPPTRTHADYTF.